One T cell receptor (beta chain) is described in this entry. TRB rearrangements were amplified by multiplex PCR with BIOMED2 TRB-A/B primers. MiXCR, applied by TCRdb to the multiplex PCR reads, yields one record per CDR3 protein. Of about 8,400 distinct CDR3 sequences detected, roughly a quarter appear once; the ten largest clones hold around 6.4%. V lost 3 bases and J lost 7, with 21 bases in between. CDR3 length: 15 amino acids. CDR1 and CDR2 from the germline V gene are DFQATT and SNEGSKA (reference sequence). Each TRB amplification used roughly 230-550 ng of genomic DNA from blood. This record comes from a study of T and B cells in COVID-19 patients. Study information: Critical illness requiring mechanical ventilation or extracorporeal membrane oxygenation affected 12 of 20 active-infection patients.

The chain uses TRBV20-1 and TRBJ1-1, with a possible D match to TRBD1 (6 bases). The sequence derives from a human donor who had recovered from COVID-19. Source material: blood. The CDR3, as DNA: TGCAGTGCTAGTGGTATTGGGGGGGGGCAAGGTGAAGCTTTCTTT. This translates into CSASGIGGGQGEAFF.